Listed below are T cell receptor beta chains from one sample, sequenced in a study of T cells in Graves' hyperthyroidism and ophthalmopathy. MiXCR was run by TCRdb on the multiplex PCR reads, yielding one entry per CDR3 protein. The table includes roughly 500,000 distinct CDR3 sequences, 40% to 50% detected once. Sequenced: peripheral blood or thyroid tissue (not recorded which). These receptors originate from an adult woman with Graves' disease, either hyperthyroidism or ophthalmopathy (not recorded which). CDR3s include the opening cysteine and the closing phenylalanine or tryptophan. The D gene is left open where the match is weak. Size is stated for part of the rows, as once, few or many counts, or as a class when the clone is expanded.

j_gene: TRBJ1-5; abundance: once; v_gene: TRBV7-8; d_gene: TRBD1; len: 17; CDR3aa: CASRSTDRDRGFQPQHF; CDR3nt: TGTGCCAGCCGCTCAACCGACCGGGACAGGGGGTTTCAGCCCCAGCATTTT
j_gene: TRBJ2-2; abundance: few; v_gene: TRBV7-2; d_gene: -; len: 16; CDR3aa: CASRPYGGSDTGELFF; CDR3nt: TGTGCCAGCAGACCATATGGGGGTTCGGACACCGGGGAGCTGTTTTTT
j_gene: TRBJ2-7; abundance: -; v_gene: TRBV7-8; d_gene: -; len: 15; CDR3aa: CANRPPGLVVGEQYF; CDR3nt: TGTGCCAACAGGCCGCCTGGATTGGTCGTGGGGGAGCAGTACTTC
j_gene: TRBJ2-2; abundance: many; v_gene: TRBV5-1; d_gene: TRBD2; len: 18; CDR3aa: CASSLLPTTSGSTGELFF; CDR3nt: TGCGCCAGCAGCTTGTTGCCGACGACTAGCGGGAGTACCGGGGAGCTGTTTTTT
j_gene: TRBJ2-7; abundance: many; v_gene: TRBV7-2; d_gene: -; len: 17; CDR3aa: CASSLALSGASSYEQYF; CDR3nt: TGTGCCAGCAGCTTAGCGCTTTCCGGAGCTAGCTCCTACGAGCAGTACTTC
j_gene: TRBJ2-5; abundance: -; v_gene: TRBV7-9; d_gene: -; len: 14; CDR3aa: CASSLDFREETQYF; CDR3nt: TGTGCCAGCAGCTTAGATTTCAGGGAAGAGACCCAGTACTTC
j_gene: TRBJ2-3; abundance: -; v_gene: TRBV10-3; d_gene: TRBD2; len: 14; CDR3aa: CAIRSGRNTDTQYF; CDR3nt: TGTGCCATCAGAAGCGGGAGGAACACAGATACACAGTATTTT
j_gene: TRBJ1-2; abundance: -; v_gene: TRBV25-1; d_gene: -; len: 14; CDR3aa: CASSLSTEIYGYTF; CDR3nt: TGTGCCAGCAGTTTGTCTACAGAGATCTATGGCTACACCTTC
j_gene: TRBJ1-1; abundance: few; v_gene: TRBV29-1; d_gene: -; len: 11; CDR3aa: CSVSEDTEAFF; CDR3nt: TGCAGCGTTTCGGAGGACACTGAAGCTTTCTTT
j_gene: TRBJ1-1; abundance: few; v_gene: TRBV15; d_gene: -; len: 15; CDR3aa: CATMSRGGINTEAFF; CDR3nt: TGTGCCACCATGTCCAGGGGAGGAATTAACACTGAAGCTTTCTTT
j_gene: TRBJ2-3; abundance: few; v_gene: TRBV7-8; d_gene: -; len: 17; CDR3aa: CASSLGPLGGTTDTQYF; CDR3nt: TGTGCCAGCAGCTTAGGTCCATTGGGAGGCACCACAGATACGCAGTATTTT
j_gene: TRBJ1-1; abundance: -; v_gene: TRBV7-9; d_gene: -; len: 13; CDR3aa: CASSSSSNTEAFF; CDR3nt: TGTGCCAGCAGCTCCTCATCAAACACTGAAGCTTTCTTT
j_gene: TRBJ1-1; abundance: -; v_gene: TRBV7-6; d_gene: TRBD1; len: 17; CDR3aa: CASRPSGTGKRNTEAFF; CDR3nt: TGTGCCAGCAGGCCCAGCGGGACAGGGAAAAGGAACACTGAAGCTTTCTTT
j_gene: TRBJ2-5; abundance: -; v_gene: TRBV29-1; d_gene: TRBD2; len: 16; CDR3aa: CSARGLAGGPQETQYF; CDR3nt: TGCAGCGCCCGAGGACTAGCGGGAGGACCTCAAGAGACCCAGTACTTC
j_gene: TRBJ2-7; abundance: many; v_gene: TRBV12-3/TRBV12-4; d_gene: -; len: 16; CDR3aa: CASSFEQGIHSYEQYF; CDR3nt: TGTGCCAGCAGTTTCGAACAGGGAATTCACTCCTACGAGCAGTACTTC
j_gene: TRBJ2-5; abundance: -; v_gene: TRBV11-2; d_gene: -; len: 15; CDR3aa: CASSLEGRFQETQYF; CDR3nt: TGTGCCAGCAGCTTAGAGGGACGCTTCCAAGAGACCCAGTACTTC
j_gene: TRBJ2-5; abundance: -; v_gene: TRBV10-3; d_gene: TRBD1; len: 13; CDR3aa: CATGPDRQETQYF; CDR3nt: TGTGCCACGGGGCCGGACAGGCAAGAGACCCAGTACTTC
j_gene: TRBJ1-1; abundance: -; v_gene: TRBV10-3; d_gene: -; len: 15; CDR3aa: CASSRASYMNTEAFF; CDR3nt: TGTGCCAGCAGCCGTGCTTCTTACATGAACACTGAAGCTTTCTTT
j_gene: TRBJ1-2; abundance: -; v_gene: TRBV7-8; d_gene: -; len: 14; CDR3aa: CASSPGPPEDGYTF; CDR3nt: TGTGCCAGCAGCCCAGGTCCGCCAGAAGATGGCTACACCTTC
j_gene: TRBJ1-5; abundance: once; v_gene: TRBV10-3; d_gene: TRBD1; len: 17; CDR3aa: CAISDEGQGVGNQPQHF; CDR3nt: TGTGCCATCAGTGACGAAGGACAGGGTGTAGGGAATCAGCCCCAGCATTTT
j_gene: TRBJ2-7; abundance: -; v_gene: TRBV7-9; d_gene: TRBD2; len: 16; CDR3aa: CASSTPYRTSNGEQYF; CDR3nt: TGTGCCAGCAGCACCCCCTACCGGACTAGCAATGGCGAGCAGTACTTC
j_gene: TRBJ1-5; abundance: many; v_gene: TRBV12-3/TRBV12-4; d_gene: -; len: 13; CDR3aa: CASSSREGQPQHF; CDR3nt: TGTGCCAGCAGTTCACGCGAGGGACAGCCCCAGCATTTT